The 18 T cell receptor beta chains listed next were all sequenced from one sample in a study of blood T cell repertoires in COVID-19. The data were produced by immunoSEQ multiplex PCR, yet TCRdb's version contains in-frame clones alone and is incomplete. The table lists tens of thousands of clones, around four fifths of them singletons, with less than 8% in the top ten. The specimen was peripheral blood. Receptor source: a man in his sixties with active COVID-19.

CDR3 region: CASSSGTSGGLSTDTQYF. The CDR3 coding sequence is TGTGCCAGCAGCTCGGGGACTAGCGGGGGCCTTAGCACAGATACGCAGTATTTT. The chain recombines TRBV9 with TRBJ2-3; 14 bases fit TRBD2. Germline V CDR1 and CDR2: SGDLS, YYNGEE. The junction had 7 bases not matched to a gene; V was cut back by 4 bases and J by 0 bases. The CDR3 length is 18 residues. Variable domain in full (rest from reference TRBV9 and TRBJ2-3): DSGVTQTPKHLITATGQRVTLRCSPRSGDLSVYWYQQSLDQGLQFLIQYYNGEERAKGNILERFSAQQFPDLHSELNLSSLELGDSALYFCASSSGTSGGLSTDTQYFGPGTRLTVL.

V is TRBV5-4 and J is TRBJ2-2; TRBD2 aligns across 12 bases. Germline trimming cut 3 bases from V and 7 bases from J; bases unmatched to any gene: 4. Germline loops: CDR1 SGHNT, CDR2 YYREEE (reference sequence). The CDR3 length is 15 residues. The CDR3 protein is CASSSRTSGNGELFF. CDR3 DNA sequence: TGTGCCAGCAGCTCACGGACTAGCGGGAACGGGGAGCTGTTTTTT. Using reference TRBV5-4 and TRBJ2-2 for the parts outside the CDR3, the full variable domain is ETGVTQSPTHLIKTRGQQVTLRCSSQSGHNTVSWYQQALGQGPQFIFQYYREEENGRGNFPPRFSGLQFPNYSSELNVNALELDDSALYLCASSSRTSGNGELFFGEGSRLTVL.

CDR3 DNA sequence: TGTGCCAGCAGTTTCTACCTCGGGACAGCCTACTATGGCTACACCTTC. This encodes CASSFYLGTAYYGYTF. V gene TRBV28 combines with J gene TRBJ1-2; 7 bases fit TRBD1. V was clipped by 3 bases and J by 3 bases; unmatched bases: 10. Germline CDR1 reads MDHEN; CDR2 reads SYDVKM. The CDR3 sequence is 16 residues long.

The table lists this clone with a count of one. V usage is TRBV18 and J usage is TRBJ1-3; 9 nucleotides line up with TRBD1. The ends lost 0 bases at V and 6 bases at J; junction bases unmatched: 3. The CDR3 extends over 15 amino acids. CDR1 KGHSH and CDR2 LQKENI come from the germline V gene. The CDR3 region is CASSPPGQGSNTIYF. CDR3 DNA: TGTGCCAGCTCACCACCGGGACAGGGATCAAACACCATATATTTT.

V gene TRBV5-1 combines with J gene TRBJ1-6; D possibly corresponds to TRBD1 (6 bases). The germline V gene encodes CDR1 SGHRS and CDR2 YFSETQ. Trimming pared 4 bases from V and 8 bases from J, leaving 10 bases between. The CDR3 loop spans 13 amino acids. The CDR3 DNA is TGCGCCAGCAGCCCGGGGACATATTCACCCCTCCACTTT. It yields the protein CASSPGTYSPLHF.

The rearrangement links TRBV30 to TRBJ2-2, with D maybe TRBD2 (6 bases). Germline-derived CDR1 and CDR2 are GTSNPN and SVGIG (reference sequence). The CDR3 spans 14 residues. In DNA, the CDR3 is TGTGCAGGGTTAGGGACTTTTAGGACCGGGGAGCTGTTTTTT. As protein: CAGLGTFRTGELFF.

The rearrangement joins TRBV11-3 to TRBJ2-3; TRBD2 agrees at 9 bases. This CDR3 has 16 residues. V lost 4 bases to trimming and J lost 1 base; unmatched junction nucleotides: 6. The germline V gene has CDR1 SGHNT and CDR2 YENEEA. CDR3 nucleotides: TGTGCCAGCAGCTCATCGAAGCGGGGGGGCACAGATACGCAGTATTTT. This codes for CASSSSKRGGTDTQYF.

The V and J genes are TRBV27 and TRBJ2-1; D remains unclear. The germline V gene encodes CDR1 MNHEY and CDR2 SMNVEV (reference sequence). This CDR3 spans 15 amino acids. The V gene lost 2 bases and the J gene lost 0 bases, with 8 bases spanning the gap. Here the CDR3 DNA reads TGTGCCAGCAGTTTAATAGAAAGCTCCTACAATGAGCAGTTCTTC. Translation gives CASSLIESSYNEQFF.

This rearrangement joins TRBV16 to TRBJ1-1, with a tentative D call TRBD1 (5 bases). V dropped 0 bases and J dropped 2 bases, with 10 bases sitting between them. The length of the CDR3 is 15 residues. Germline loops: CDR1 KGHSY, CDR2 FQNENV. The CDR3 here is CASSQSGGTNTEAFF. In DNA form, the CDR3 reads TGTGCCAGCAGCCAATCCGGCGGGACCAACACTGAAGCTTTCTTT.

This chain joins TRBV30 and TRBJ2-7, with 9 bases matching TRBD2. Germline lookup yields CDR1 GTSNPN and CDR2 SVGIG (reference sequence). CDR3 length equals 15 residues. V lost 1 base, J lost 0 bases, and 4 bases stayed unmatched. CDR3 residues: CAWSGLAESSYEQYF. The DNA of the CDR3 is TGTGCCTGGAGTGGACTAGCGGAAAGCTCCTACGAGCAGTACTTC.

The table lists this clone with a count of one. V gene TRBV2 combines with J gene TRBJ2-5, with TRBD1 matching 9 bases. Per the germline V gene, CDR1 is SNHLY and CDR2 is FYNNEI. Trimming cost V 2 bases and J 3 bases; bases outside gene matches: 4. The CDR3 totals 15 residues. DNA for the CDR3: TGTGCCAGCAGTGAAATCCGGACAGGGGAAGAGACCCAGTACTTC. It codes for CASSEIRTGEETQYF. The whole variable domain, filled in from reference TRBV2 and TRBJ2-5, reads EPEVTQTPSHQVTQMGQEVILRCVPISNHLYFYWYRQILGQKVEFLVSFYNNEISEKSEIFDDQFSVERPDGSNFTLKIRSTKLEDSAMYFCASSEIRTGEETQYFGPGTRLLVL.

The genes are TRBV11-1 and TRBJ2-7, with 11 bases that match TRBD2. Germline values: CDR1 SGHAT, CDR2 FQDESV (reference sequence). This CDR3 is built from 16 residues. J lost 6 bases, V lost 5 bases, and 12 bases had no gene match. The CDR3 bases are TGTGCCAGCAGCCCTCCGGGACTAGCGGCTCTACGCGAGCAGTACTTC. It encodes CASSPPGLAALREQYF.

This chain links TRBV4-1 with TRBJ2-7, with 9 bases that match TRBD2. This CDR3 has 16 amino acids. Trimming removed 1 base from V and 7 bases from J; junction bases left unmatched: 11. CDR1 is MGHRA, CDR2 YSYEKL, per germline. CDR3 loop: CASSQAMAGGPGEQYF. The DNA of the CDR3 is TGCGCCAGCAGCCAAGCTATGGCGGGGGGGCCGGGAGAGCAGTACTTC.

This clone was seen a handful of times. This chain joins TRBV28 and TRBJ2-7, with 11 bases that match TRBD1. Germline V gene sequence: CDR1 MDHEN, CDR2 SYDVKM. This CDR3 has 17 amino acids. V trimming: 2 bases; J trimming: 6 bases; junction bases outside the gene matches: 12. The CDR3 protein is CASSLRSAGTGGLEQYF. DNA of the CDR3: TGTGCCAGCAGTTTAAGGTCCGCCGGGACAGGGGGGCTCGAGCAGTACTTC.

The J gene is TRBJ1-6, the V gene TRBV28; no clear D gene. Germline V gene sequence: CDR1 MDHEN, CDR2 SYDVKM. The CDR3 has 16 residues. Trimming shortened V by 5 bases and J by 0 bases, and 11 bases separated the two germline ends. This chain's CDR3 is CASSLVGSSYNSPLHF. The CDR3 nucleotides are TGTGCCAGCAGTCTGGTTGGGAGCTCCTATAATTCACCCCTCCACTTT.

This sequence joins TRBV7-9 and TRBJ1-1; D may be TRBD1 (6 bases). Germline loops: CDR1 SEHNR, CDR2 FQNEAQ (reference sequence). The V and J ends lost 5 bases and 8 bases respectively, with 15 bases between them. This CDR3 is built from 13 residues. Here the CDR3 DNA reads TGTGCCAGCAGCGTTGACAGGCCAGAAGAAGCTTTCTTT. It specifies CASSVDRPEEAFF. The entire variable domain, with the rest obtained from reference TRBV7-9 and TRBJ1-1, is as follows: DTGVSQNPRHKITKRGQNVTFRCDPISEHNRLYWYRQTLGQGPEFLTYFQNEAQLEKSRLLSDRFSAERPKGSFSTLEIQRTEQGDSAMYLCASSVDRPEEAFFGQGTRLTVV.

V and J are TRBV25-1 and TRBJ2-2; 7 bases line up with TRBD2. CDR1 MGHDK and CDR2 SYGVNS come from the germline V gene. V was pared by 7 bases and J by 1 base, with 6 bases of the junction left unmatched. The CDR3 contains 15 residues. The CDR3 coding sequence is TGTGCCAGCACTCCCCCGGGGGGGAACACCGGGGAGCTGTTTTTT. Residues: CASTPPGGNTGELFF. The full variable domain, its missing parts supplied by reference TRBV25-1 and TRBJ2-2, is EADIYQTPRYLVIGTGKKITLECSQTMGHDKMYWYQQDPGMELHLIHYSYGVNSTEKGDLSSESTVSRIRTEHFPLTLESARPSHTSQYLCASTPPGGNTGELFFGEGSRLTVL.

The V gene is TRBV21-1, the J gene TRBJ2-5; the table gives TRBD2 as D, unverified against the DNA. TRBV21-1 has pseudogene status. CDR3 length: 18 amino acids. CDR3: CASSNVRIAGGQEETQYF. In DNA, the CDR3 is TGTGCCAGCAGCAATGTGAGGATAGCGGGAGGTCAAGAAGAGACCCAGTACTTC.